A selection of T cell receptor beta chains follows, all from one sample in a study of monozygotic twins with inflammatory bowel disease. TCRdb re-called the 5' RACE reads and gives one entry per CDR3 protein, without DNA. The sample holds around 410,000 distinct CDR3 sequences. The sequenced sample was blood. The receptors were gathered from a human donor with ulcerative colitis or Crohn's disease, or a healthy co-twin of an affected twin (not recorded which). The CDR3 runs from the conserved cysteine through the conserved F or W.

V	J	CDR3
TRBV7-9	TRBJ2-3	CASSPWGQGPDTQYF
TRBV5-1	TRBJ2-1	CASSLGRIDSYNEQFF
TRBV20-1	TRBJ1-2	CSALGTEVNYGYTF
TRBV18	TRBJ2-5	CASSPLGAQETQYF
TRBV30	TRBJ2-2	CAWSGSTGELFF
TRBV12-3/TRBV12-4	TRBJ1-5	CASSLDPGRSQPQHF
TRBV12-3/TRBV12-4	TRBJ2-5	CASRQGRGMETQYF
TRBV7-9	TRBJ2-2	CASSPEDRGLNTGELFF
TRBV5-1	TRBJ2-6	CASSLSIRQLSLGANVLTF
TRBV5-4	TRBJ1-1	CASSQQGVRTEAFF
TRBV2	TRBJ2-6	CASSEGVRGANVLTF
TRBV5-1	TRBJ1-1	CASSLDGGTLNTEAFF
TRBV7-6	TRBJ2-5	CASSSGGQGQETQYF
TRBV10-3	TRBJ1-1	CAISEDRSGTEAFF
TRBV12-3/TRBV12-4	TRBJ2-7	CASSPGTGPEQYF
TRBV12-3/TRBV12-4	TRBJ1-2	CASSFTGNGYTF
TRBV2	TRBJ1-5	CAIYRALYSNQPQHF
TRBV25-1	TRBJ2-2	CASRDYSVGELFF
TRBV7-2	TRBJ2-5	CASSPGWGTQETQYF
TRBV4-3	TRBJ1-2	CASSQATRVADYGYTF
TRBV30	TRBJ1-1	CAWSRATEAFF
TRBV12-3/TRBV12-4	TRBJ2-1	CASRQGLHEQFF
TRBV14	TRBJ1-2	CASSPLRAGGVYGYTF